The T cell receptor beta chain described here comes from a study of blood T cell repertoires in COVID-19 (TCRdb year 2020). As for the study more broadly: Samples from collaborators originated in the United States, Italy and Spain and spanned both the acute and convalescent phases of COVID-19. The repertoires were released in a freely available public database intended as a resource for research on the immune response to SARS-CoV-2. The sample metadata nearly always contained a de-identified subject ID, COVID-19 status, age in years and sex. The prospective study material was composed of cDNA or gDNA derived from T cells, B-cell-depleted T cells, or PBMCs. HLA class I and class II types, where available, came from metadata supplied by the sample provider rather than from assay-based typing. The dataset comprised deeply sampled blood TCRbeta repertoires from subjects exposed to, actively infected with, or recovered from COVID-19. The samples were drawn from two sources: the first 160 participants of the ongoing ImmuneRACE study, and 950 to 1,500 subjects contributed by 6 global collaborators.

Note on this clone: Which antigen it targets is not known. One base away there is no much larger clone; base qualities are not given.

What the authors observed across the whole study: The amount of clinical and demographic metadata varied by source and participant and was provided uncurated.

TCRbeta CDR3 regions were amplified from genomic DNA by means of the immunoSEQ Assay, a bias-controlled multiplex PCR. The authors' pipeline ran thus. Within the assay, amplification of reference gene primers was used to estimate how many nucleated cells each sample contained. To quantify the absolute abundance of each unique TCRbeta CDR3 rearrangement, sequence reads were collapsed and filtered. For each sample, productive Simpson clonality was calculated as the square root of Simpson's diversity index across productive rearrangements. TCRdb carries this immuneACCESS record with in-frame sequences only. Its versions omit some clonotypes, under half of them owing to an unresolved V gene in the studies checked, with the rest unexplained. That table gives V, J and clone size, and the DNA gave D and trimming. This sample is represented by over 200,000 clones; approximately 80% of them were singletons. The ten biggest clones cover roughly 1.8% of the sample.

V trim: 7 bases; J trim: 0 bases; unmatched bases: 4. The germline V gene provides CDR1 SNHLY and CDR2 FYNNEI. From cysteine to phenylalanine, the CDR3 is 14 amino acids long. CDR3 DNA only is kept here, 42 bases in frame from base 1. Participants in the prospective study were enrolled through a virtual design, were aged about 18 to 89 years, and lived in roughly 24 United States geographic areas. In the prospective study, cohorts were assigned on the basis of participant-reported clinical history obtained from a screening survey and a study questionnaire. Recovered participants in ImmuneRACE Cohort 3 were defined by two consecutive negative NP/OP PCR tests, clearance by a healthcare professional, or resolution of symptoms. Each participant in the prospective study had whole blood, serum and a nasopharyngeal or oropharyngeal swab collected by mobile phlebotomists. Participants in the prospective study had the option to provide additional blood draws and questionnaires over a roughly 2-month period. Prospective study blood samples were shipped either frozen or at room temperature before DNA extraction.

The V gene is TRBV2 and the J gene is TRBJ1-2, with TRBD1 identical over 8 junction bases. What was sequenced was PBMCs or T cells enriched from blood (not recorded which). This clonotype was sampled from a man between 60 and 75 years old who had recovered from COVID-19. Here the CDR3 is given as CASTEDRANYGYTF. The DNA sequence reads TGTGCCAGCACAGAGGACAGGGCTAACTATGGCTACACCTTC. With the rest looked up from the reference TRBV2 and TRBJ1-2 genes rather than sequenced, the full variable domain is EPEVTQTPSHQVTQMGQEVILRCVPISNHLYFYWYRQILGQKVEFLVSFYNNEISEKSEIFDDQFSVERPDGSNFTLKIRSTKLEDSAMYFCASTEDRANYGYTFGSGTRLTVV.